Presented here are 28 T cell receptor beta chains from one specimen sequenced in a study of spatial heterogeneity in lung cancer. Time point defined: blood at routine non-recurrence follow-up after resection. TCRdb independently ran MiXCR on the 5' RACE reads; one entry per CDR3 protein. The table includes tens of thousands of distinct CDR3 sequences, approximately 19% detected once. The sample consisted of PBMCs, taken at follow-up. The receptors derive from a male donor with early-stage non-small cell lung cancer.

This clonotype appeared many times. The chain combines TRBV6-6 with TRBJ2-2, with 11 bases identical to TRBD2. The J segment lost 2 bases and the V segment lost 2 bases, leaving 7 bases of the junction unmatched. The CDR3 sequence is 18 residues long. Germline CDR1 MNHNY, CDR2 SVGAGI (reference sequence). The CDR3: CASSYTGGLAVNTGELFF. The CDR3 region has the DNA TGTGCCAGCAGTTACACCGGGGGACTAGCGGTCAACACCGGGGAGCTGTTTTTT.

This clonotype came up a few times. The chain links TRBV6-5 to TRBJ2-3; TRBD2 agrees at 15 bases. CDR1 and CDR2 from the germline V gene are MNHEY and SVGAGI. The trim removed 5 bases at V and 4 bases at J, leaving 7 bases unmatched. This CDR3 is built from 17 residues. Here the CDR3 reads CASSQGLAGGNPDTQYF. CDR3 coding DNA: TGTGCCAGCAGTCAGGGACTAGCGGGGGGCAACCCAGATACGCAGTATTTT.

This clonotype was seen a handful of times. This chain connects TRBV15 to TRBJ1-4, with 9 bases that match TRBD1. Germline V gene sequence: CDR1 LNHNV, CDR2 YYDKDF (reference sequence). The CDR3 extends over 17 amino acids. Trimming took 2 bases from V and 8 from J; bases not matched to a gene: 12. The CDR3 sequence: CATSRSPGTGFGEKLFF. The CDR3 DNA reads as TGTGCCACCAGCAGAAGTCCCGGGACAGGGTTCGGAGAAAAACTGTTTTTT.

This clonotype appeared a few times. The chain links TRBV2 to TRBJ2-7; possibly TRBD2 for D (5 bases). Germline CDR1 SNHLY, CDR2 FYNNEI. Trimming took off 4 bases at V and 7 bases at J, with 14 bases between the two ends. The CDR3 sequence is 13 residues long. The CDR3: CASSVDYLGEQYF. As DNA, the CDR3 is TGTGCCAGCAGTGTAGACTATCTTGGGGAGCAGTACTTC.

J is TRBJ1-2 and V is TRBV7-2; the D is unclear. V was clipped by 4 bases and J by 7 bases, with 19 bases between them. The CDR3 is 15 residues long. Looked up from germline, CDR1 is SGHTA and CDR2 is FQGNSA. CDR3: CASSSLPRLSSGYTF. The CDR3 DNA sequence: TGTGCCAGCAGCTCCCTCCCCAGGTTATCTAGTGGCTACACCTTC.

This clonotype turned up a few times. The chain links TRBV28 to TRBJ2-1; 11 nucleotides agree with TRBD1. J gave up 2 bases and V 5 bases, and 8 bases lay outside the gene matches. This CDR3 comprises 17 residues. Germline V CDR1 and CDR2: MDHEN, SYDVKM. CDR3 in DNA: TGTGCCAGCAGTCTCCCTCCGGGACAGGGGGCCTACAATGAGCAGTTCTTC. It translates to CASSLPPGQGAYNEQFF. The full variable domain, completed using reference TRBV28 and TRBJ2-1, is DVKVTQSSRYLVKRTGEKVFLECVQDMDHENMFWYRQDPGLGLRLIYFSYDVKMKEKGDIPEGYSVSREKKERFSLILESASTNQTSMYLCASSLPPGQGAYNEQFFGPGTRLTVL.

CDR3 sequence reads: CASSYRTGGQLFF. CDR3 coding DNA: TGTGCCAGCAGCTACAGGACAGGGGGTCAACTGTTTTTT. The rearrangement links TRBV7-2 to TRBJ1-4, with 10 bases matching TRBD1. The V segment lost 4 bases and the J segment 12 bases; nucleotides outside the gene matches: 5. Germline loops: CDR1 SGHTA, CDR2 FQGNSA. This CDR3 is 13 amino acids long.

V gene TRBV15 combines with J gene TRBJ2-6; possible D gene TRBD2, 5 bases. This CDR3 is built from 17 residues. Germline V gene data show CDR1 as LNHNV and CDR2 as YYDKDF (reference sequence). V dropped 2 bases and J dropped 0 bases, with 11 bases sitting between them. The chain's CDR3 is CATSRSGLNSGANVLTF. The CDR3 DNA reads TGTGCCACCAGCAGAAGTGGACTCAACTCTGGGGCCAACGTCCTGACTTTC.

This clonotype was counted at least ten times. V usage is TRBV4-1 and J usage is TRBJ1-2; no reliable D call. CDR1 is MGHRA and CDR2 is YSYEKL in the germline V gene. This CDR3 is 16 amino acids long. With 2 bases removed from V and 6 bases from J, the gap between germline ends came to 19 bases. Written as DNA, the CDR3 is TGCGCCAGCAGCCAACTCCCCACTTTCGGTATTGATGGCTACACCTTC. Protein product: CASSQLPTFGIDGYTF.

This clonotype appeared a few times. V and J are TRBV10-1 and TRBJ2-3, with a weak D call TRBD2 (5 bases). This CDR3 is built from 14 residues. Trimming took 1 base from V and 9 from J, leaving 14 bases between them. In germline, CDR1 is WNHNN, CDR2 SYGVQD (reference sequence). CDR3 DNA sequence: TGCGCCAGCAGTGAGTACGGCCGGGGTAAAACGCAGTATTTT. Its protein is CASSEYGRGKTQYF.

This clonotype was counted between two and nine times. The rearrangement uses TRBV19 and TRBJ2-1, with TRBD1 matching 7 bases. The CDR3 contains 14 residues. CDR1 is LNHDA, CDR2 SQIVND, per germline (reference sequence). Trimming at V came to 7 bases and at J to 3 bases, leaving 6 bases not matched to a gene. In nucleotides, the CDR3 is TGTGCCAGTAACCGGGACAGCTTCTACAATGAGCAGTTCTTC. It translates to CASNRDSFYNEQFF.

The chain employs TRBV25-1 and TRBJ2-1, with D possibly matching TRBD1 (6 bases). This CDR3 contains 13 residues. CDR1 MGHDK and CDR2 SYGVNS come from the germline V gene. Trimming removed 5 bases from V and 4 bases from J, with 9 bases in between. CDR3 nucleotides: TGTGCCAGCAGTACAGGGCGGTACAATGAGCAGTTCTTC. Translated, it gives CASSTGRYNEQFF.

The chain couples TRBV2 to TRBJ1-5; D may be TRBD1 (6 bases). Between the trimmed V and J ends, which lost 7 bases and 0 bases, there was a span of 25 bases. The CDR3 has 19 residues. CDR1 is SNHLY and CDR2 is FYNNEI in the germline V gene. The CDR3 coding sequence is TGTGCCAGCATCGGCATAGAGGGGGGAGAGGACTATAGCAATCAGCCCCAGCATTTT. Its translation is CASIGIEGGEDYSNQPQHF.

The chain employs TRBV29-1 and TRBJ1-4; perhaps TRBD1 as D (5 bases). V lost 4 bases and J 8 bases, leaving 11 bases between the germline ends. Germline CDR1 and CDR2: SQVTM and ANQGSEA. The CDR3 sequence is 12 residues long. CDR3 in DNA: TGCAGCGTTGGGGGCTTTCGGGAAAAACTGTTTTTT. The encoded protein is CSVGGFREKLFF.

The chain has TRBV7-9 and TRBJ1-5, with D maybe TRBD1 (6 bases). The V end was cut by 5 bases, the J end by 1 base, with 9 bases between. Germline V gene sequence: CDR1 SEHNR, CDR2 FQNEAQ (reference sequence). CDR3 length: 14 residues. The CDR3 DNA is TGTGCCAGCAGCCCAGGGGTGAGCAATCAGCCCCAGCATTTT. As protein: CASSPGVSNQPQHF.

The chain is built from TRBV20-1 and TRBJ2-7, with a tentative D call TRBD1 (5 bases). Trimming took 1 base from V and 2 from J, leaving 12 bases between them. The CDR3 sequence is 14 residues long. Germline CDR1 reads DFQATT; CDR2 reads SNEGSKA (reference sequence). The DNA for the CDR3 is TGCAGTGCTAGAGCGACAGACCCTCCCTACGAGCAGTACTTC. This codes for CSARATDPPYEQYF.

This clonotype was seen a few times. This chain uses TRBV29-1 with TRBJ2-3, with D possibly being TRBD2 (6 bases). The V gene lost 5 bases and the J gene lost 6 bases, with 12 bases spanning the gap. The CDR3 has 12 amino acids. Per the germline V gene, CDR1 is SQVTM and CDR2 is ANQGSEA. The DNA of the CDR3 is TGCAGCGTTAATAAACTAGCTGATACGCAGTATTTT. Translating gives CSVNKLADTQYF.

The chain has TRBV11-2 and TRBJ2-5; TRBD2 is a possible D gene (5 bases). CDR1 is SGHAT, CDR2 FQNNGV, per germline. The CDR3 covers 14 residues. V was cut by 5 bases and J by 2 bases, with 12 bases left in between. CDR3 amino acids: CASSVTTGQETQYF. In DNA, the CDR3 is TGTGCCAGCAGCGTTACGACGGGACAAGAGACCCAGTACTTC.

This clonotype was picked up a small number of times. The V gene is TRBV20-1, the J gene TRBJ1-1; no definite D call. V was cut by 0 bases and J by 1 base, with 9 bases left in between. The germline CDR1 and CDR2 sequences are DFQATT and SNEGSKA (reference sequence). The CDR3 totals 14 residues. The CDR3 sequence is CSARDGSANTEAFF. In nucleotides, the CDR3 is TGCAGTGCTAGAGATGGTTCAGCGAACACTGAAGCTTTCTTT.

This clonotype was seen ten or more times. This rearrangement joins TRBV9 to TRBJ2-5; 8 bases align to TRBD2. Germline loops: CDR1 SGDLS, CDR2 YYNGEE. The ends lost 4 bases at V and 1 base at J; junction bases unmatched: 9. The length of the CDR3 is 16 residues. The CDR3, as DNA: TGTGCCAGCAGCTCAACGACTAGCGCGATCCAAGAGACCCAGTACTTC. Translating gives CASSSTTSAIQETQYF.

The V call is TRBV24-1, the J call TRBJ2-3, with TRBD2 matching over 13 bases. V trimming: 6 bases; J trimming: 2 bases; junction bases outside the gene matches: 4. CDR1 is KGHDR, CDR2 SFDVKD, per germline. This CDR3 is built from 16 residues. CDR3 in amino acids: CATSPGLAGLTDTQYF. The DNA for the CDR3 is TGTGCCACCAGTCCGGGACTAGCGGGACTCACAGATACGCAGTATTTT.

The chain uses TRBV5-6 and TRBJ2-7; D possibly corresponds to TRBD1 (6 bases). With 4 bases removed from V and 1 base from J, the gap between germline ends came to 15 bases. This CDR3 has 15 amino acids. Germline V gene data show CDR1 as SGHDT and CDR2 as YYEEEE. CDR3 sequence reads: CASSQYAGASYEQYF. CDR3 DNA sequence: TGTGCCAGCAGCCAATACGCAGGGGCGTCCTACGAGCAGTACTTC. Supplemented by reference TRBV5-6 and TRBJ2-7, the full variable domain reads DAGVTQSPTHLIKTRGQQVTLRCSPKSGHDTVSWYQQALGQGPQFIFQYYEEEERQRGNFPDRFSGHQFPNYSSELNVNALLLGDSALYLCASSQYAGASYEQYFGPGTRLTVT.

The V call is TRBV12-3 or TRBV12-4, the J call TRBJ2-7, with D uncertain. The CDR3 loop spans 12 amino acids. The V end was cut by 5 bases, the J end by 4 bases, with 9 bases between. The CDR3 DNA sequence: TGTGCCAGCAGTACCCCTGGATACGAGCAGTACTTC. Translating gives CASSTPGYEQYF.

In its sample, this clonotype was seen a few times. The CDR3 bases are TGTGCCTGGAGTCCAAACGTTTCGGGGGCTGGGGCCAACGTCCTGACTTTC. Its translation: CAWSPNVSGAGANVLTF. The rearrangement joins TRBV30 to TRBJ2-6; D perhaps matches TRBD2 (6 bases). V was shortened by 2 bases and J by 2 bases, with 16 bases between the two germline ends. The CDR3 length is 17 residues. Germline CDR1 GTSNPN, CDR2 SVGIG (reference sequence).

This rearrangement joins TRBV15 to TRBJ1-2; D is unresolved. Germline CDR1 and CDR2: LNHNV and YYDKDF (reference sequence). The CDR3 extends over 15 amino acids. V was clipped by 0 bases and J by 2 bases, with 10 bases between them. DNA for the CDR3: TGTGCCACCAGCAGAGATTTTAGGCAGAACTATGGCTACACCTTC. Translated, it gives CATSRDFRQNYGYTF.

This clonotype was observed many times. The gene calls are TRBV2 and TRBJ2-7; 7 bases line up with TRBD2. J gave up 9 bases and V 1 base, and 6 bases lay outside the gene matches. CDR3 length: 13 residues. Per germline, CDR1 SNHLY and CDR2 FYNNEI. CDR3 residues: CASSEGPGRGQYF. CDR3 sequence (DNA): TGTGCCAGCAGTGAAGGCCCAGGGAGGGGGCAGTACTTC. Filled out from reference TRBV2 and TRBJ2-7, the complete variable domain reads EPEVTQTPSHQVTQMGQEVILRCVPISNHLYFYWYRQILGQKVEFLVSFYNNEISEKSEIFDDQFSVERPDGSNFTLKIRSTKLEDSAMYFCASSEGPGRGQYFGPGTRLTVT.

CDR3: CASSGTSAETQYF. In DNA, the CDR3 is TGTGCCAGCAGTGGGACTAGCGCAGAGACCCAGTACTTC. This sequence joins TRBV12-3 or TRBV12-4 and TRBJ2-5, with 10 bases fitting TRBD2. Trimming took 5 bases from V and 4 from J; bases not matched to a gene: 1. The CDR3 is made up of 13 amino acids.

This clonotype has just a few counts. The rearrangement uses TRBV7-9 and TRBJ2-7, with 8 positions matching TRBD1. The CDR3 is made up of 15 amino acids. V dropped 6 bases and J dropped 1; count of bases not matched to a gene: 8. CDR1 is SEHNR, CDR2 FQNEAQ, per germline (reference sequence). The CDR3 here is CASSSGTGPSYEQYF. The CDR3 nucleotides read TGTGCCAGCAGTTCCGGGACAGGACCGTCCTACGAGCAGTACTTC.